This T cell receptor beta chain was retrieved from a study of CDR3 diversity in severe acne. The CDR3 runs 15 residues. Trimming removed 0 bases from V and 8 bases from J, with 13 bases in between. CDR1 and CDR2 (germline): SNHLY, FYNNEI. Via MiXCR, TCRdb re-called the PCR reads, giving one row per CDR3 protein. The data show some 85,000 distinct CDR3 sequences, about half seen once. Sequencing input: blood. The TCR comes from a male donor with severe acne vulgaris. The rearrangement joins TRBV2 to TRBJ1-4; D remains ambiguous. CDR3 sequence (DNA): TGTGCCAGCAGTGAAGCGTCCCAGAACGGGGAAAAACTGTTTTTT. Translating it yields CASSEASQNGEKLFF.